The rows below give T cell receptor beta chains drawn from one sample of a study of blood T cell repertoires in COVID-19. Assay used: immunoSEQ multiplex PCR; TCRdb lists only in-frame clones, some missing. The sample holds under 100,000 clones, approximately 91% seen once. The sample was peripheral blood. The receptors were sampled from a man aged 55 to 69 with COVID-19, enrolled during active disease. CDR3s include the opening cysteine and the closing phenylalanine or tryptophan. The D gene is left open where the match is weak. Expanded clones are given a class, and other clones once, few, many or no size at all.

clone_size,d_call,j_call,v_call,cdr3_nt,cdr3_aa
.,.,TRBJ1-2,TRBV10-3,TGTGCCATCAGTGAGTCCCTCGTCTCCTATGGCTACACCTTC,CAISESLVSYGYTF
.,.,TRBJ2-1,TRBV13,TGTGCCAGCAGCTCCAGGGGACCTGAGCAGTTCTTC,CASSSRGPEQFF
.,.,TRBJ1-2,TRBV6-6,TGTGCCAGCAGTTCAGGGTTCGACTATGGCTACACCTTC,CASSSGFDYGYTF
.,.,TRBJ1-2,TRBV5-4,TGTGCCAGCAGCCTCCGGGAGGGAGGCTACACCTTC,CASSLREGGYTF
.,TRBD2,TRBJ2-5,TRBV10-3,TGTGCCATCAGTGCCAGCGGGGATCAAGAGACCCAGTACTTC,CAISASGDQETQYF
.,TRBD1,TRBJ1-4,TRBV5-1,TGCGCCAGCAGCTTGGAGACAGGGGGTAATGAAAAACTGTTTTTT,CASSLETGGNEKLFF
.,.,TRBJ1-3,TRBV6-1,TGTGCCAGCAGTGAAGGGCGGGGAAACACCATATATTTT,CASSEGRGNTIYF
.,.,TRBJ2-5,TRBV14,TGTGCCAGCAGCCCCAGTGCAGAGACCCAGTACTTC,CASSPSAETQYF
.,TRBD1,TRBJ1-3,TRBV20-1,TGCAGTGCAAGTCAGGGGGCGAGGGGAAACACCATATATTTT,CSASQGARGNTIYF
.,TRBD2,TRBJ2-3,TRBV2,TGTGCCAGCAGTGAAACCGTACTAGCGGGAATTGCAGATACGCAGTATTTT,CASSETVLAGIADTQYF
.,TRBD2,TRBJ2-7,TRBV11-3,TGTGCCAGCAGCTTAGATGTGGTAGCGGGAACAGGCGAGCAGTACTTC,CASSLDVVAGTGEQYF
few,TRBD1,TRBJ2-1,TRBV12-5,TGTGCTAGTGGTTTGGTAATCGGGACAGGTGTCTCCTACAATGAGCAGTTCTTC,CASGLVIGTGVSYNEQFF
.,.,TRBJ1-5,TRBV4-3,TGCGCCAGCAGCCAAGACCCCTCAGGGGAGGGTCAGCCCCAGCATTTT,CASSQDPSGEGQPQHF
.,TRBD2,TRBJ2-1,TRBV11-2,TGTGCCAGCAGCCCCAGGACTAGCGGGAGGGGGGGAAATGAGCAGTTCTTC,CASSPRTSGRGGNEQFF
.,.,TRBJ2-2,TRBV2,TGTGCCAGCAGTGACAGGGGAGTGGCAGGGGAGCTGTTTTTT,CASSDRGVAGELFF
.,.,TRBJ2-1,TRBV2,TGTGCCAGCAGAACAGCGGGTGCCTACAATGAGCAGTTCTTC,CASRTAGAYNEQFF
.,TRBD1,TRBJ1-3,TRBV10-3,TGTGCCATCAGTGGCCCGGGACAGGCCTCCTCTGGAAACACCATATATTTT,CAISGPGQASSGNTIYF
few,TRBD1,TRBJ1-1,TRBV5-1,TGCGCCAGCAGCGTTACAGGGGACCGCATGAACACTGAAGCTTTCTTT,CASSVTGDRMNTEAFF
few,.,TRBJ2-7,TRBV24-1,TGTGCCACCTCAGGGTATGGCAACGAGCAGTACTTC,CATSGYGNEQYF
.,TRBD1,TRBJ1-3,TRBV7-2,TGTGCCAGCAGCTCAGGGGGCCTCTCTGGAAACACCATATATTTT,CASSSGGLSGNTIYF
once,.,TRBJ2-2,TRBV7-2,TGTGCCAGCAGCCCCTTGGGACTTTTCAACACCGGGGAGCTGTTTTTT,CASSPLGLFNTGELFF
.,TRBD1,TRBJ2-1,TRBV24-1,TGTGCCACCAGTGATCCCGCCGGGACAGGGGGAGGCCACAATGAGCAGTTCTTC,CATSDPAGTGGGHNEQFF
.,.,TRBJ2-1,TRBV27,TGTGCCAGCAGTTCTGGGGGGATTGAGCAGTTCTTC,CASSSGGIEQFF
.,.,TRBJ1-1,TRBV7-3,TGTGCCAGCAGCTTGGACTCGGGTGAAGCTTTCTTT,CASSLDSGEAFF
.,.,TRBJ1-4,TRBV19,TGTGCCAGTAGTACAAGTAGAGAAAAACTGTTTTTT,CASSTSREKLFF
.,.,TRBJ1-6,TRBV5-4,TGTGCCAGCAGCTTGGCCATAGATTCACCCCTCCACTTT,CASSLAIDSPLHF
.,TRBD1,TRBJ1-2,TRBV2,TGTGCCAGCAGCCAGGATAGGGGGCTCTATGGCTACACCTTC,CASSQDRGLYGYTF
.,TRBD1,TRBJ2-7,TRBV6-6,TGTGCCAGCAGTAATCGACAGGGGAACTACGAGCAGTACTTC,CASSNRQGNYEQYF
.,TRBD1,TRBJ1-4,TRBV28,TGTGCCAGCTTGGACAGGGGGGATGAAAAACTGTTTTTT,CASLDRGDEKLFF
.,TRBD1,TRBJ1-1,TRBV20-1,TGCAGTGCTAGTTGGGACAGGGGCACTGAAGCTTTCTTT,CSASWDRGTEAFF
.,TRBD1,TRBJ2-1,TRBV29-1,TGCAGCGTTCTTAGACAGGGAAGGATGAATGAGCAGTTCTTC,CSVLRQGRMNEQFF
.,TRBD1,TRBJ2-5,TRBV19,TGTGCCAGTAGTATTCGACAGGGGGCTCAAGAGACCCAGTACTTC,CASSIRQGAQETQYF
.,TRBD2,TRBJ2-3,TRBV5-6,TGTGCCAGCTCCCGACTAGCGGACGTCACAGATACGCAGTATTTT,CASSRLADVTDTQYF
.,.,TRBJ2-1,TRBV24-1,TGTGCCACCAGTGGGGACTTTGACTACAATGAGCAGTTCTTC,CATSGDFDYNEQFF
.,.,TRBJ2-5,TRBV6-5,TGTGCCAGCAGACCTACAGGGTGGGAGACCCAGTACTTC,CASRPTGWETQYF
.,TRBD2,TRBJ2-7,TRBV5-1,TGCGCCAGCAGCTGGACCGGGACTAGCGGGAGGAGGACCTACGAGCAGTACTTC,CASSWTGTSGRRTYEQYF
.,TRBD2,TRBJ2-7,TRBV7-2,TGTGCCAGCAGCTTAGTAGGGACTAGCGGGCTGTACTTC,CASSLVGTSGLYF